A single sample gave rise to the 15 T cell receptor beta chains below, sequenced in a study of beta chain features in type 1 diabetes. Sequencing targeted expressed TCRB transcripts, as all isolated RNA had been reverse transcribed. Sequenced by immunoSEQ multiplex PCR; TCRdb stores in-frame clones only, minus some. The data contain 350,000 to 400,000 clones, around 16% of them singletons. Material: naive CD4+ T cells from blood. The origin of the receptors is a woman aged 18-29 years in good health.

V usage is TRBV30 and J usage is TRBJ1-5; D not certain. CDR1 and CDR2 from the germline V gene are GTSNPN and SVGIG (reference sequence). Trimming removed 0 bases at V and 7 bases at J, with 10 bases between. There are 13 residues in the CDR3. DNA of the CDR3: TGTGCCTGGAGTGTACGTACAGCCCAGCCCCAGCATTTT. Translating it yields CAWSVRTAQPQHF.

The chain recombines TRBV6-4 with TRBJ2-1; D perhaps matches TRBD2 (6 bases). CDR3 length: 16 residues. The germline CDR1 and CDR2 sequences are MRHNA and SNTAGT. Trimming took 0 bases from V and 2 from J, leaving 11 bases between them. CDR3 sequence reads: CASSDSFREPYNEQFF. CDR3 nucleotide sequence: TGTGCCAGCAGTGACTCGTTCCGGGAGCCCTACAATGAGCAGTTCTTC.

This clone was counted a few times. This chain joins TRBV9 and TRBJ1-3; D is uncertain. Per the germline V gene, CDR1 is SGDLS and CDR2 is YYNGEE. V was cut by 4 bases and J by 4 bases, with 9 bases left in between. The CDR3 has 13 amino acids. CDR3: CASSPYTGNTIYF. CDR3 DNA: TGTGCCAGCAGCCCTTACACCGGAAACACCATATATTTT.

This clone was observed a handful of times. The J gene is TRBJ1-3, the V gene TRBV11-2; 10 bases align to TRBD1. The CDR3 loop spans 15 amino acids. The J segment lost 3 bases and the V segment lost 6 bases, leaving 5 bases of the junction unmatched. Per the germline V gene, CDR1 is SGHAT and CDR2 is FQNNGV. This chain's CDR3 is CASRIDRGLGNTIYF. Here the CDR3 DNA reads TGTGCCAGCAGAATCGACAGGGGGCTTGGAAACACCATATATTTT.

This chain connects TRBV21-1 to TRBJ2-5; TRBD1, as called in the table, went unchecked against the DNA. TRBV21-1 counts as a pseudogene. The CDR3 is made up of 16 amino acids. CDR3 sequence (DNA): TGTGCCAGCAGCAGACGGCCGACAGGGACGGCAGAGACCCAGTACTTC. This encodes CASSRRPTGTAETQYF.

This clone has more than one count but fewer than ten. This sample also contains other DNA sequences that code for the same CDR3. The chain recombines TRBV5-1 with TRBJ1-1; 7 bases are a match to TRBD1. CDR3 length: 14 residues. The J segment lost 1 base and the V segment lost 2 bases, leaving 2 bases of the junction unmatched. Germline V lookup: CDR1 SGHRS, CDR2 YFSETQ. As DNA, the CDR3 is TGCGCCAGCAGCTTTGGGACAGCGAACACTGAAGCTTTCTTT. Protein product: CASSFGTANTEAFF.

The rearrangement links TRBV29-1 to TRBJ2-5; the match to TRBD2 covers 9 bases. V lost 6 bases to trimming and J lost 2 bases; unmatched junction nucleotides: 4. The CDR3 length is 13 residues. Germline V CDR1 and CDR2: SQVTM, ANQGSEA. CDR3 nucleotides: TGCAGCGTAGCGGGAGGCCTACAAGAGACCCAGTACTTC. Translating it yields CSVAGGLQETQYF.

In this sample, this clone turned up a few times. The CDR3 region is CASSSVRENTEAFF. The CDR3 DNA follows: TGTGCCAGCAGTTCCGTAAGAGAGAACACTGAAGCTTTCTTT. The chain uses TRBV7-9 and TRBJ1-1, with D unresolved. The CDR3 extends over 14 amino acids. CDR1 is SEHNR, CDR2 FQNEAQ, per germline (reference sequence). Deletions cut 6 bases from V and 1 base from J, with 12 bases between.

This clone has just a few counts. The rearrangement uses TRBV5-6 and TRBJ1-3; 12 bases align to TRBD1. The CDR3 covers 17 residues. With V trimmed by 4 bases and J by 3 bases, 8 bases remained unmatched. The germline V gene encodes CDR1 SGHDT and CDR2 YYEEEE. The CDR3 DNA reads TGTGCCAGCAGCACCGGGACAGGGGGCCGAAGTGGAAACACCATATATTTT. It is translated as CASSTGTGGRSGNTIYF.

The CDR3 loop is CASSWGLGHVEQYF. The CDR3 nucleotides are TGTGCCAGCAGTTGGGGACTAGGACACGTCGAGCAGTACTTC. The chain employs TRBV6-5 and TRBJ2-7, with 8 bases fitting TRBD2. Trimming took 4 bases from V and 6 from J; bases not matched to a gene: 8. Germline CDR1 MNHEY, CDR2 SVGAGI. The CDR3 is 14 residues long.

This clone showed up just a few times. J is TRBJ2-3 and V is TRBV4-2; D may be TRBD1 (6 bases). CDR1 LGHNA and CDR2 YNFKEQ come from the germline V gene. V dropped 0 bases and J dropped 4 bases, with 17 bases sitting between them. The CDR3 spans 17 residues. The CDR3 here is CASSQDNRGTTADTQYF. DNA of the CDR3: TGTGCCAGCAGCCAAGATAATAGGGGGACCACTGCAGATACGCAGTATTTT.

The gene calls are TRBV29-1 and TRBJ2-6; D is undetermined. Germline V lookup: CDR1 SQVTM, CDR2 ANQGSEA. Between the trimmed V and J ends, which lost 4 bases and 0 bases, there was a span of 7 bases. The CDR3 has 14 amino acids. The CDR3 nucleotides read TGCAGCGTTGGACTGCTCTCTGGGGCCAACGTCCTGACTTTC. Residues: CSVGLLSGANVLTF.

This chain connects TRBV6-5 to TRBJ2-7; 10 positions match TRBD2. CDR1 MNHEY and CDR2 SVGAGI come from the germline V gene. The CDR3 is 15 amino acids. V dropped 7 bases and J dropped 2; count of bases not matched to a gene: 8. The CDR3 nucleotides are TGTGCCAGCATTTTTATAGCGGGAGGCGCCTACGAGCAGTACTTC. Translating it yields CASIFIAGGAYEQYF.

The chain is built from TRBV15 and TRBJ2-1; 9 bases line up with TRBD2. The CDR3 length is 15 residues. CDR1 and CDR2 from the germline V gene are LNHNV and YYDKDF (reference sequence). V gave up 7 bases and J gave up 4 bases; unmatched junction bases: 8. The CDR3 sequence is CATKNRTSAYNEQFF. Here the CDR3 DNA reads TGTGCCACCAAGAATCGGACTAGCGCGTACAATGAGCAGTTCTTC. The full variable domain, its missing parts supplied by reference TRBV15 and TRBJ2-1, is DAMVIQNPRYQVTQFGKPVTLSCSQTLNHNVMYWYQQKSSQAPKLLFHYYDKDFNNEADTPDNFQSRRPNTSFCFLDIRSPGLGDTAMYLCATKNRTSAYNEQFFGPGTRLTVL.

This clone was counted between two and nine times. V is TRBV9 and J is TRBJ2-7; D possibly corresponds to TRBD2 (6 bases). The CDR3 covers 14 residues. Germline loops: CDR1 SGDLS, CDR2 YYNGEE. Trimming stripped 0 bases from V and 3 bases from J, with 10 bases between. The CDR3 region has the DNA TGTGCCAGCAGCGTAGCGGGAGAGATCTACGAGCAGTACTTC. This codes for CASSVAGEIYEQYF. Based on the CDR3 plus reference TRBV9 and TRBJ2-7, the full variable domain is DSGVTQTPKHLITATGQRVTLRCSPRSGDLSVYWYQQSLDQGLQFLIQYYNGEERAKGNILERFSAQQFPDLHSELNLSSLELGDSALYFCASSVAGEIYEQYFGPGTRLTVT.